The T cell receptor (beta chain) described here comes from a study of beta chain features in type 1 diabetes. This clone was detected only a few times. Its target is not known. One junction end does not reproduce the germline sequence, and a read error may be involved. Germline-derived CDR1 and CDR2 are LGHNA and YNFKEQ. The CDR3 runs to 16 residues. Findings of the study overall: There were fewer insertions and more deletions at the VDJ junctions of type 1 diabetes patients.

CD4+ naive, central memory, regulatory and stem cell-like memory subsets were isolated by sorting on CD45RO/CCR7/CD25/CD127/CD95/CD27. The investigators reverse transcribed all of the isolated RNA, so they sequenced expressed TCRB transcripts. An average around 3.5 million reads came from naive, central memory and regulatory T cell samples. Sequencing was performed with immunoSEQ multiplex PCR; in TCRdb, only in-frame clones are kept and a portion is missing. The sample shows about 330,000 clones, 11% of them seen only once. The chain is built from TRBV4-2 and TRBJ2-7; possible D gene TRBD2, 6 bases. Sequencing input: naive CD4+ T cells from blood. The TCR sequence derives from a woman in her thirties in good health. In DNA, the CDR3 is TGTGCCAGCACCCAAGATGGAGGGAGGACCCCCTACGAGCAGTACTTC. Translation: CASTQDGGRTPYEQYF.